Listed here are 10 T cell receptor beta chains from one sample, sequenced in a study of cytomegalovirus exposure and HLA in healthy donors. The primer mix had 60 Vbeta and 13 Jbeta primers. TCRdb's table, derived via immunoSEQ multiplex PCR, lists solely in-frame clones and lacks some. The sample holds about 93,000 clones, over 60% seen once. Input material: PBMCs. These receptors were collected from a boy under 18 in good health and CMV-seropositive.

The chain uses TRBV7-9 and TRBJ1-1; D call uncertain. V lost 1 base to trimming and J lost 4 bases, with 10 bases between them. CDR1 is SEHNR, CDR2 FQNEAQ, per germline (reference sequence). CDR3 size: 14 residues. The CDR3 DNA reads as TGTGCCAGCAGCTTAGGTTACAGCTCCACTGAAGCTTTCTTT. Amino acids: CASSLGYSSTEAFF.

The chain has TRBV6-5 and TRBJ2-1, with 10 bases that match TRBD2. In germline, CDR1 is MNHEY, CDR2 SVGAGI. This CDR3 comprises 15 residues. J lost 8 bases, V lost 1 base, and 5 bases had no gene match. The CDR3 DNA reads TGTGCCAGCAGTTACTGGAGCGGGAGGGGCGATGAGCAGTTCTTC. Translated: CASSYWSGRGDEQFF.

The count of this clone is one. This chain uses TRBV6-1 with TRBJ1-3, with TRBD1 as a possible D gene (6 bases). CDR3 length equals 15 residues. Germline V lookup: CDR1 MNHNS, CDR2 SASEGT. V lost 5 bases and J 5 bases, leaving 16 bases between the germline ends. In DNA, the CDR3 is TGTGCCAGCAGTTTAAGGACAGCCTATAGAAACACCATATATTTT. Translation: CASSLRTAYRNTIYF.

In the case of this clone: One end of the junction does not line up with germline, which may come from a read error. The genes are TRBV7-7 and TRBJ2-2; 10 nucleotides match TRBD2. The CDR3 length is 15 residues. Germline loops: CDR1 SSHAT, CDR2 FNYEAQ (reference sequence). CDR3 coding DNA: TGTGCTAGCACGGGAGCGGGAGGGCCCTCCGGGGAGCTGTTTTTT. Protein: CASTGAGGPSGELFF. Drawing the rest from reference TRBV7-7 and TRBJ2-2, the complete variable domain is GAGVSQSPRYKVTKRGQDVTLRCDPISSHATLYWYQQALGQGPEFLTYFNYEAQPDKSGLPSDRFSAERPEGSISTLTIQRTEQRDSAMYRCASTGAGGPSGELFFGEGSRLTVL.

The gene calls are TRBV25-1 and TRBJ1-1; TRBD1 might be the D (5 bases). Germline CDR1 MGHDK, CDR2 SYGVNS. The length of the CDR3 is 14 residues. The V gene lost 2 bases and the J gene lost 0 bases, with 7 bases spanning the gap. CDR3 region: CASSEQGLNTEAFF. CDR3 sequence (DNA): TGTGCCAGCAGTGAACAGGGTCTGAACACTGAAGCTTTCTTT.

This clone was seen more than once but under ten times. The genes are TRBV30 and TRBJ2-5, with 7 bases aligning to TRBD2. CDR1 and CDR2 from the germline V gene are GTSNPN and SVGIG (reference sequence). This CDR3 region has 13 residues. Losses at the gene ends were 5 bases for V and 5 bases for J; bases not matched to a gene: 8. The CDR3 spells CAWSGGDGETQYF. DNA for the CDR3: TGTGCCTGGTCGGGGGGAGATGGGGAGACCCAGTACTTC. The variable domain in full, completed from reference TRBV30 and TRBJ2-5, reads SQTIHQWPATLVQPVGSPLSLECTVEGTSNPNLYWYRQAAGRGLQLLFYSVGIGQISSEVPQNLSASRPQDRQFILSSKKLLLSDSGFYLCAWSGGDGETQYFGPGTRLLVL.

The sample holds a few counts of this clone. The chain has TRBV5-6 and TRBJ2-7, with TRBD2 as a possible D gene (6 bases). The CDR3 covers 11 residues. Germline V gene lookup returns CDR1 SGHDT and CDR2 YYEEEE. Trimming took off 3 bases at V and 11 bases at J, with 12 bases between the two ends. CDR3 in amino acids: CASSSGRREYF. The DNA of the CDR3 is TGTGCCAGCAGCTCAGGACGGAGGGAGTACTTC.

The chain carries TRBV4-1 and TRBJ2-3; the D gene is possibly TRBD1 (6 bases). From germline, CDR1 is MGHRA and CDR2 YSYEKL. V was clipped by 2 bases and J by 2 bases, with 11 bases between them. This CDR3 region has 15 residues. For the CDR3, the DNA is TGCGCCAGCAGCCAATTGGGACACACCACAGATACGCAGTATTTT. Encoded protein: CASSQLGHTTDTQYF.

The chain links TRBV19 to TRBJ2-3, with 8 bases lining up with TRBD1. Germline values: CDR1 LNHDA, CDR2 SQIVND (reference sequence). The ends lost 10 bases at V and 3 bases at J; junction bases unmatched: 12. CDR3 length: 15 amino acids. The CDR3 region has the DNA TGTGCCACCTCACTTGGACAGGGTTTTACAGATACGCAGTATTTT. Translated, it gives CATSLGQGFTDTQYF.

In this sample, this clone turned up a few times. The chain carries TRBV7-9 and TRBJ1-1; D uncertain. The germline V gene has CDR1 SEHNR and CDR2 FQNEAQ (reference sequence). V lost 2 bases to trimming and J lost 5 bases, with 12 bases between them. The CDR3 is 14 residues long. DNA for the CDR3: TGTGCCAGCAGCTTAATCACGGGTATAACTGAAGCTTTCTTT. Amino acid sequence: CASSLITGITEAFF.